The 11 T cell receptor beta chains given below trace back to one sample, sequenced in a study of blood T cell repertoires in COVID-19. Assay: immunoSEQ multiplex PCR; the TCRdb copy retains only in-frame clones and omits some. This sample has 30,000 to 40,000 clones, with 85% found just once. Material: peripheral blood. These receptors all come from a human donor with acute or convalescent COVID-19. The donor label of this sample is uncertain.

V is TRBV15 and J is TRBJ1-2, with 7 nucleotides matching TRBD1. The germline V gene has CDR1 LNHNV and CDR2 YYDKDF (reference sequence). The V gene end was trimmed by 1 base and the J gene end by 6 bases; junction bases not matched to a gene: 14. This CDR3 is 17 amino acids long. The CDR3 spells CATSRGLQGFELNGYTF. The CDR3 bases are TGTGCCACCAGCAGAGGTCTACAGGGGTTCGAACTTAATGGCTACACCTTC.

The chain recombines TRBV30 with TRBJ1-2; D perhaps matches TRBD1 (6 bases). Germline V gene sequence: CDR1 GTSNPN, CDR2 SVGIG (reference sequence). Trimming pared 0 bases from V and 8 bases from J, leaving 13 bases between. This CDR3 spans 13 amino acids. For the CDR3, the DNA is TGTGCCTGGAGTGTATCAGGGGCGGAAGGCTACACCTTC. The encoded protein is CAWSVSGAEGYTF.

The chain combines TRBV4-3 with TRBJ1-2; D uncertain. This CDR3 has 17 amino acids. V was clipped by 1 base and J by 3 bases, with 18 bases between them. Germline CDR1 is LGHNA and CDR2 is YSLEER. The CDR3 sequence is CASSQGYRVSGDYGYTF. The DNA for the CDR3 is TGCGCCAGCAGCCAAGGGTACCGGGTCTCTGGCGACTATGGCTACACCTTC.

The chain recombines TRBV10-3 with TRBJ2-3; 7 nucleotides line up with TRBD2. The J segment lost 2 bases and the V segment lost 7 bases, leaving 18 bases of the junction unmatched. This CDR3 is built from 18 residues. CDR1 ENHRY and CDR2 SYGVKD come from the germline V gene. The CDR3 spells CAINPSGVDVSNTDTQYF. The CDR3 coding sequence is TGTGCCATCAATCCTAGCGGCGTCGACGTTTCCAACACAGATACGCAGTATTTT.

The chain combines TRBV5-5 with TRBJ2-2; perhaps TRBD1 as D (6 bases). This CDR3 is built from 16 residues. Germline CDR1 and CDR2: SGHKS and YYEKEE (reference sequence). The germline V and J ends were trimmed by 1 base and 0 bases, with 10 bases remaining between them. The CDR3 protein is CASSLLGHTNTGELFF. The DNA for the CDR3 is TGTGCCAGCAGCTTGCTGGGACATACGAACACCGGGGAGCTGTTTTTT.

This rearrangement joins TRBV11-1 to TRBJ2-1; no definite D call. Germline values: CDR1 SGHAT, CDR2 FQDESV (reference sequence). The length of the CDR3 is 13 residues. Trimming removed 5 bases from V and 8 bases from J, with 13 bases in between. In DNA form, the CDR3 reads TGTGCCAGCAGCCTCGCCTATTTGGATGAGCAGTTCTTC. This gives the protein CASSLAYLDEQFF.

The chain couples TRBV19 to TRBJ2-1, with 8 bases identical to TRBD1. The CDR3 has 14 amino acids. The V gene's germline CDR1 is LNHDA and CDR2 SQIVND (reference sequence). V was clipped by 7 bases and J by 4 bases; unmatched bases: 6. The CDR3 coding sequence is TGTGCCAGTAACTTCGGGACAGGTTACAATGAGCAGTTCTTC. Translating gives CASNFGTGYNEQFF.

The rearrangement uses TRBV5-6 and TRBJ1-1; a possible D gene is TRBD1 (5 bases). This CDR3 has 13 amino acids. Germline V gene sequence: CDR1 SGHDT, CDR2 YYEEEE. V was shortened by 0 bases and J by 6 bases, with 9 bases between the two germline ends. CDR3 in DNA: TGTGCCAGCAGCTTGGGGACAACCTCTGAAGCTTTCTTT. It encodes CASSLGTTSEAFF. The full variable domain, in which reference TRBV5-6 and TRBJ1-1 provide the parts outside the CDR3, is DAGVTQSPTHLIKTRGQQVTLRCSPKSGHDTVSWYQQALGQGPQFIFQYYEEEERQRGNFPDRFSGHQFPNYSSELNVNALLLGDSALYLCASSLGTTSEAFFGQGTRLTVV.

V usage is TRBV5-1 and J usage is TRBJ2-5; D is unresolved. The CDR3 sequence is 13 residues long. Germline V CDR1 and CDR2: SGHRS, YFSETQ. V was pared by 2 bases and J by 1 base, with 6 bases between. This CDR3 is CASSFYLQETQYF. Written as DNA, the CDR3 is TGCGCCAGCAGCTTCTACCTCCAAGAGACCCAGTACTTC. Supplemented by reference TRBV5-1 and TRBJ2-5, the full variable domain reads KAGVTQTPRYLIKTRGQQVTLSCSPISGHRSVSWYQQTPGQGLQFLFEYFSETQRNKGNFPGRFSGRQFSNSRSEMNVSTLELGDSALYLCASSFYLQETQYFGPGTRLLVL.

J is TRBJ1-1 and V is TRBV2; 11 bases agree with TRBD1. Germline V CDR1 and CDR2: SNHLY, FYNNEI. Unmatched junction bases numbered 8, after V lost 7 bases and J lost 10 bases. This CDR3 region has 13 residues. The CDR3 DNA sequence: TGTGCCAGCAAGACCGAGGGGACAGGGGGAGCTTTCTTT. Translating gives CASKTEGTGGAFF.

The chain recombines TRBV3-1 (or the pseudogene TRBV3-2) with TRBJ1-1, with a tentative D call TRBD1 (5 bases). Germline V gene sequence: CDR1 LGHDT, CDR2 YNNKEL (reference sequence). The CDR3 loop spans 14 amino acids. Trimming stripped 4 bases from V and 3 bases from J, with 12 bases between. The CDR3 DNA sequence: TGTGCCAGCAGCCGCCGGTGGGGGGACACTGAAGCTTTCTTT. This encodes CASSRRWGDTEAFF.